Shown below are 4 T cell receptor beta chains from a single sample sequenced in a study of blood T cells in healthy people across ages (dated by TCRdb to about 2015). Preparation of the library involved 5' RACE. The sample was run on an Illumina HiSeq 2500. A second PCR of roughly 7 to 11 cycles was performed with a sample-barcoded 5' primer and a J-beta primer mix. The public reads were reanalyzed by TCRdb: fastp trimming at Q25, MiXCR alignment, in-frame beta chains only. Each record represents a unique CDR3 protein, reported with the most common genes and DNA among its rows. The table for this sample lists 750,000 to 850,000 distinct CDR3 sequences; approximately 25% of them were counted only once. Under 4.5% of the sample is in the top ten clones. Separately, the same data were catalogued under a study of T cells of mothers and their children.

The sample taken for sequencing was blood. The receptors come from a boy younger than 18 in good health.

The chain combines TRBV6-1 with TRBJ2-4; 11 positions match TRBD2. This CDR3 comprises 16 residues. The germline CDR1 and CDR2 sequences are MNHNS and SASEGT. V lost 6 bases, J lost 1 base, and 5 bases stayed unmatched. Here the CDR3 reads CASSNSGGAAKNIQYF. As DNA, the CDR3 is TGTGCCAGCAGCAATAGCGGGGGGGCCGCCAAAAACATTCAGTACTTC.

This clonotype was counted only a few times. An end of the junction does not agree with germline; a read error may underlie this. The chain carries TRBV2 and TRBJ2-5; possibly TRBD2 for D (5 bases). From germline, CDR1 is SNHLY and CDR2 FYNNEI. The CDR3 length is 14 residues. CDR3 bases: TGTGCCAGCAGCGAAGGACTGACCCAAGAGACCCAGTACTTC. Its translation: CASSEGLTQETQYF.

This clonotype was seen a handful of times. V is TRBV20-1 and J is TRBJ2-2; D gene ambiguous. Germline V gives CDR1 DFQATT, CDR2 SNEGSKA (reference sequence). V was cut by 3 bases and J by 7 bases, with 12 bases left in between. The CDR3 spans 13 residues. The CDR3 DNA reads TGCAGTGCTAGTGGTATTTTCGACGGGGAGCTGTTTTTT. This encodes CSASGIFDGELFF.

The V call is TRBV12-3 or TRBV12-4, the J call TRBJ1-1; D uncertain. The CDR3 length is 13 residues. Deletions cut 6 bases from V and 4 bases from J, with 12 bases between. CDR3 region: CASSFRVGTEAFF. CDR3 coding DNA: TGTGCCAGCAGCTTCCGGGTGGGCACTGAAGCTTTCTTT.